This TCR beta chain was documented in a study of T cells in Graves' hyperthyroidism and ophthalmopathy. Study results and caveats: Also found in blood were most expanded thyroid clonotypes above 0.001.

The source material, RNA transcripts, was used to amplify TCR beta CDR3 regions. The HTBI primer set was used in a first-round RT-PCR of the TCR CDR3. Via MiXCR, TCRdb re-called the multiplex PCR reads, giving one row per CDR3 protein. The data show nearly 600,000 distinct CDR3 sequences, approximately 14% seen once. Before ophthalmopathy appeared, progressors gave blood at initial hyperthyroidism diagnosis. Cells are PBMCs isolated from around 10 ml of fresh blood. The junction had 6 bases not matched to a gene; V was cut back by 5 bases and J by 2 bases. The CDR3 runs 14 residues. The germline V gene has CDR1 MNHEY and CDR2 SVGEGT. In its sample, this clonotype was seen many times. Antigen unknown.

V gene TRBV6-2 or TRBV6-3 combines with J gene TRBJ2-7; TRBD1 matches at 7 bases. The clonotype was recovered from a woman aged 25-40 years with Graves' hyperthyroidism that later progressed to Graves' ophthalmopathy. The sample consisted of blood. The CDR3 protein is CASSPDRPTYEQYF. CDR3 DNA sequence: TGTGCCAGCAGTCCGGACAGGCCTACCTACGAGCAGTACTTC.